This TCR beta chain was sequenced in a study of blood T cell repertoires in COVID-19. Study-wide context: Material from acute and convalescent COVID-19 was sourced from the United States, Italy and Spain.

Using immunoSEQ multiplex PCR, the repertoire was profiled, and TCRdb retains in-frame clones only, with some absent. In the table there are some 400,000 clones, 80% to 90% of which are singletons. The germline V gene has CDR1 ENHRY and CDR2 SYGVKD. J lost 4 bases, V lost 6 bases, and 6 bases had no gene match. This CDR3 comprises 14 residues. Cohort 3 donors counted as recovered after two negative PCRs, clearance, or resolved symptoms. This receptor was identified in a young man who had recovered from COVID-19. Sequenced material: PBMCs or T cells enriched from blood (not recorded which). V and J are TRBV10-3 and TRBJ1-2, with 9 bases matching TRBD1. Written as DNA, the CDR3 is TGTGCCATCAGCCCCGGGACAGGGCTCTATGGCTACACCTTC. This codes for CAISPGTGLYGYTF.